This is a list of T cell receptor beta chains from one sample in a study of blood T cells in healthy people across ages. TCRdb passed the 5' RACE reads through MiXCR, listing each CDR3 protein once. In the table there are roughly 1.6 million distinct CDR3 sequences, about 31% of which are singletons. Sequenced material: blood. The receptors here all came from a woman in her twenties or thirties in good health. CDR3s include the opening cysteine and the closing phenylalanine or tryptophan. The order of the fields is D gene, J gene, V gene, CDR3 protein. A D gene is named only where the DNA matches it firmly.

>-|TRBJ1-1|TRBV3-1
CASSQMGLGPETEAFF
>TRBD2|TRBJ2-3|TRBV3-1
CAGSPLLAGGPFPDTQYF
>TRBD1|TRBJ2-7|TRBV20-1
CSALTGQARYEQYF
>TRBD2|TRBJ2-3|TRBV20-1
CSARKNPGLAGVSIGTQYF
>TRBD2|TRBJ2-1|TRBV4-1
CASSQVEAAGGSPFF
>TRBD2|TRBJ2-1|TRBV7-8
CASSLSLAGDSLWFF
>TRBD1|TRBJ1-2|TRBV28
CASSLGTGQNYGYTF
>-|TRBJ1-1|TRBV3-1
CASSPWDNTEAFF
>-|TRBJ2-3|TRBV15
CATSRLSSFPSTDTQYF
>-|-|TRBV3-1
CASSHGTAPQQYF
>-|TRBJ1-4|TRBV5-1
CASSRDGANEKLFF
>-|TRBJ1-1|TRBV11-2
CASSPGPTRTEAFF
>TRBD1|TRBJ1-2|TRBV19
CASSMPGQGNYGYTF
>TRBD1|TRBJ2-7|TRBV20-1
CSATGTGGIGQYF
>-|TRBJ1-5|TRBV28
CASSLLGRGLTYSNQPQHF
>-|TRBJ2-7|TRBV9
CASSVDGGSYEQYF
>TRBD1|TRBJ2-1|TRBV5-4
CASTPGQGLNEQFF
>TRBD2|TRBJ2-7|TRBV20-1
CSARAGLALAYEQYF
>-|TRBJ1-6|TRBV10-2
CASSVEVSYNSPLHF
>-|TRBJ2-7|TRBV20-1
CSARGKTYEQYF
>TRBD1|TRBJ1-2|TRBV5-1
CASSGPSGTANYGYTF
>TRBD1|TRBJ1-6|TRBV28
CASSLYTRQGMSSPLHF
>TRBD1|TRBJ2-7|TRBV5-1
CASSAPGTGHYEQYF
>-|TRBJ2-3|TRBV6-6
CASSFSGSVSTDTQYF
>-|TRBJ2-7|TRBV27
CASSFRGFMDEQYF
>-|TRBJ2-5|TRBV4-2
CASSQGTRGDQETQYF
>TRBD2|TRBJ2-5|TRBV20-1
CSARPRLAGRGETQYF
>-|TRBJ1-2|TRBV7-2
CASSFGRSGYTF
>TRBD1|TRBJ1-6|TRBV27
CASSLGQGLHSPLHF
>-|TRBJ1-1|TRBV10-3
CAISGWGGRDTEAFF
>TRBD2|TRBJ2-7|TRBV5-1
CASSRGGVSPYEQYF
>-|-|TRBV20-1
CSAGPAGEQYF
>TRBD2|TRBJ2-1|TRBV5-1
CASSLSGIYNEQFF
>-|TRBJ2-7|TRBV10-1
CASSGDPGTPYEQYF
>TRBD2|TRBJ2-3|TRBV27
CASSPGLAGRDTQYF
>-|TRBJ2-3|TRBV28
CASSLAQGVTDTQYF
>TRBD1|TRBJ2-7|TRBV5-1
CASSRGGQGTNYEQYF
>TRBD1|-|TRBV27
CASSSGTGQAEQYF
>TRBD1|TRBJ1-4|TRBV11-2
CASSLDYHSRGPLGEKLFF
>-|TRBJ2-7|TRBV24-1
CATINRDHEQYF
>-|TRBJ2-1|TRBV20-1
CSARDEATYNEQFF
>-|TRBJ2-2|TRBV5-1
CASSPQSLNTGELFF
>-|TRBJ1-6|TRBV27
CASSARYSPLHF
>TRBD2|TRBJ2-7|TRBV28
CASSLTRGAGGHRSSYEQYF
>TRBD2|TRBJ2-7|TRBV7-6
CASSPGPPGGAYEQYF
>TRBD1|TRBJ2-1|TRBV7-9
CASSSGTGPNNEQFF
>-|TRBJ2-4|TRBV9
CASSVGEGKNIQYF
>TRBD1|TRBJ2-5|TRBV5-1
CASSSSPQGATAETQYF
>-|TRBJ1-3|TRBV29-1
CSVVVSGNTIYF
>TRBD1|-|TRBV20-1
CSARDPRGPSYEQYF
>TRBD1|TRBJ1-5|TRBV10-3
CAIGPEGQLNQPQHF
>-|TRBJ2-2|TRBV20-1
CSAKWGGRTGELFF
>-|TRBJ2-7|TRBV6-5
CASSYSSPLDEQYF
>-|TRBJ1-2|TRBV12-3/TRBV12-4
CASSFEGVRVDYGYTF
>TRBD2|TRBJ2-7|TRBV7-8
CTSSFGSGTQFYEQYF
>-|TRBJ2-5|TRBV4-2
CASSPGLPETQYF
>-|TRBJ2-7|TRBV18
CASSSGSIRSNEQYF